This T cell receptor (beta chain) was sequenced in a study of blood T cells in healthy people across ages. PCR was performed a second time for about 7 to 11 cycles using a sample-barcoded 5' primer and a J-beta primer mix. TCRdb reprocessed the 5' RACE reads with MiXCR, giving one entry per CDR3 protein. The table records 900,000 to 950,000 distinct CDR3 sequences, 25% to 30% of them present only once. The study drew donors from healthy Caucasian individuals in Russia aged roughly 6 to 95. Approximately 9.1 milliliters was the volume of peripheral blood drawn from each donor. Extractions gave at least 5.5 micrograms of total RNA per sample. This same sample was also part of a study on T cells of mothers and their children.

Sequenced material: blood. This receptor was obtained from a woman aged 40 to 49 in good health.

In DNA, the CDR3 is TGCAGTGCTCTTGGGGGGGCGAATAGGGATACGCAGTATTTT. It translates to CSALGGANRDTQYF. V is TRBV20-1 and J is TRBJ2-3; D perhaps matches TRBD2 (7 bases). CDR1 DFQATT and CDR2 SNEGSKA come from the germline V gene (reference sequence). The CDR3 totals 14 residues. V lost 5 bases and J lost 6, with 18 bases in between.